The present T cell receptor beta chain was sequenced within a study of blood T cell repertoires in COVID-19. Produced via immunoSEQ multiplex PCR; TCRdb's table is partial and in-frame only. The repertoire holds 150,000 to 200,000 clones, with roughly 93% as singletons. V lost 3 bases and J lost 1, with 6 bases in between. The CDR3 length is 13 residues. Per germline, CDR1 MGHDK and CDR2 SYGVNS. This chain links TRBV25-1 with TRBJ1-2, with no clear D. Sequencing was performed on peripheral blood. The sequence came from a woman aged 55 to 70 with COVID-19, enrolled during active disease. CDR3 amino acids: CASSDLGNYGYTF. The CDR3 DNA reads as TGTGCCAGCAGTGATCTCGGTAACTATGGCTACACCTTC.